The T cell receptor (beta chain) under discussion was sequenced for a study of shared clonotypes between healthy human individuals. The method was immunoSEQ multiplex PCR; TCRdb's version includes in-frame clones alone and lacks a portion of them. The profile shows millions of clones, 95% of them singletons. The CDR3 totals 17 residues. V lost 0 bases and J 7 bases, leaving 18 bases between the germline ends. Germline values: CDR1 SGHAT, CDR2 FQNNGV. The V gene is TRBV11-2, the J gene TRBJ1-4; possible D gene TRBD1, 5 bases. The specimen sequenced was naive CD4+ T cells sorted from blood. Subset defined: CD45RA+ positively selected. The clonotype originates from a man between 18 and 29 years old in good health. The CDR3 here is CASSLDRDGPRGEKLFF. CDR3 DNA sequence: TGTGCCAGCAGCTTAGACAGGGACGGACCTCGAGGTGAAAAACTGTTTTTT.